Listed below are T cell receptor beta chains from one sample, sequenced in a study of blood T cells in healthy people across ages. A single record per CDR3 protein comes from TCRdb applying MiXCR to the 5' RACE reads. The sample includes 550,000 to 600,000 distinct CDR3 sequences, 40% to 50% of them seen just once. The sequenced sample was blood. These receptors were taken from a man of 80 years or more in good health. Each CDR3 is given with its conserved first and last residue. The order of the fields is J gene, clone size, D gene, V gene, CDR3 protein, CDR3 DNA. A D gene is named only where the DNA matches it firmly. Expanded clones are given a class, and other clones once, few, many or no size at all.

TRBJ2-1,.,.,TRBV6-5,CASSYQGQTHYNEQFF,TGTGCCAGCAGTTACCAGGGCCAAACACACTACAATGAGCAGTTCTTC
TRBJ2-5,many,.,TRBV6-5,CASRTARGVVETQYF,TGTGCCAGCAGAACTGCCCGCGGGGTTGTTGAGACCCAGTACTTC
TRBJ2-1,few,TRBD2,TRBV10-3,CAISELAGGYNEQFF,TGTGCCATCAGTGAGTTGGCGGGGGGGTACAATGAGCAGTTCTTC
TRBJ2-1,many,TRBD2,TRBV6-5,CASSYSLAGWGEQFF,TGTGCCAGCAGTTACTCACTAGCGGGATGGGGAGAGCAGTTCTTC
TRBJ1-1,.,TRBD1,TRBV4-3,CASSRASTGVAEAFF,TGCGCCAGCAGCCGGGCTTCGACAGGGGTTGCTGAAGCTTTCTTT
TRBJ2-3,few,.,TRBV11-1,CASSKTPNSYTNTQYF,TGTGCCAGCAGTAAAACCCCGAACAGCTACACAAATACGCAGTATTTT
TRBJ2-3,.,.,TRBV5-6,CASSLAPGLTDTQYF,TGTGCCAGCAGCTTGGCACCGGGGCTCACAGATACGCAGTATTTT
TRBJ2-1,.,.,TRBV29-1,CSVADTGYNEQFF,TGCAGCGTTGCCGACACGGGGTACAATGAGCAGTTCTTC
TRBJ2-3,.,TRBD2,TRBV7-2,CASSYLLAGDGADTQYF,TGTGCCAGCAGCTACCTCCTAGCGGGAGATGGGGCAGATACGCAGTATTTT
TRBJ2-2,once,.,TRBV12-3/TRBV12-4,CASDRRGTGELLF,TGTGCCAGCGACCGGAGGGGGACCGGGGAGCTGCTTTTT
TRBJ2-1,.,.,TRBV5-8,CASSLVRETQFF,TGTGCCAGCAGCTTGGTGAGAGAGACCCAGTTCTTC
TRBJ2-5,few,.,TRBV20-1,CSATSGYQETQYF,TGCAGTGCGACCAGCGGGTACCAAGAGACCCAGTACTTC
TRBJ1-1,.,TRBD1,TRBV29-1,CSGWTGMNTEAFF,TGCAGCGGATGGACAGGGATGAACACTGAAGCTTTCTTT
TRBJ1-6,few,.,TRBV12-3/TRBV12-4,CASSYSASSPLHF,TGTGCCAGCAGCTACTCCGCCAGTTCACCCCTCCACTTT
TRBJ1-2,many,TRBD1,TRBV6-6,CASSYSTGDYGYTF,TGTGCCAGCAGTTACTCAACAGGGGACTATGGCTACACCTTC
TRBJ1-1,.,.,TRBV7-9,CASSLTGSGGDEAFF,TGTGCCAGCAGCTTAACCGGGAGCGGTGGGGATGAAGCTTTCTTT
TRBJ2-1,few,TRBD2,TRBV7-2,CASSLEVFRGRAANEQFF,TGTGCCAGCAGCTTAGAGGTATTTCGCGGGAGGGCCGCGAATGAGCAGTTCTTC
TRBJ2-1,few,TRBD1,TRBV4-3,CASSQDSGTGGPYNEQFF,TGCGCCAGCAGCCAAGATTCGGGGACAGGGGGTCCCTACAATGAGCAGTTCTTC
TRBJ2-1,.,TRBD2,TRBV20-1,CSASTSGRPLMSSYNEQFF,TGCAGTGCTAGTACTAGCGGGAGGCCACTTATGAGCTCCTACAATGAGCAGTTCTTC
TRBJ2-5,few,.,TRBV7-2,CASSMYRFQETQYF,TGTGCCAGCAGCATGTACAGATTCCAAGAGACCCAGTACTTC
TRBJ2-2,few,TRBD1,TRBV7-2,CASSWTGALGELFF,TGTGCCAGCAGCTGGACAGGGGCCCTCGGGGAGCTGTTTTTT
TRBJ2-1,many,.,TRBV6-5,CASALSVSSYNEQFF,TGTGCCAGCGCCCTTAGTGTAAGCTCCTACAATGAGCAGTTCTTC
TRBJ2-7,many,TRBD1,TRBV29-1,CSATGTVHEQYF,TGCAGCGCGACCGGGACAGTACACGAGCAGTACTTC
TRBJ2-7,few,TRBD2,TRBV3-1,CASSLGTSGSNEQYF,TGTGCCAGCAGCCTCGGGACTAGCGGGAGTAACGAGCAGTACTTC
TRBJ2-7,.,.,TRBV5-4,CASSLQGYERYF,TGTGCCAGCAGCTTGCAGGGGTACGAGCGGTACTTC
TRBJ2-1,few,.,TRBV7-9,CASSIEVQSSEQFF,TGTGCCAGCAGCATAGAAGTTCAGAGCTCTGAGCAGTTCTTC
TRBJ2-7,.,TRBD1,TRBV7-2,CVSSLRFGQGVLYEQYF,TGTGTCAGCAGCTTACGGTTCGGACAGGGAGTCCTCTACGAGCAGTACTTC
TRBJ1-2,once,.,TRBV2,CASSDPATYGYTF,TGTGCCAGCAGTGACCCCGCCACCTATGGCTACACCTTC
TRBJ2-4,.,TRBD1,TRBV29-1,CSVVQGVENIQYF,TGCAGCGTAGTACAGGGGGTGGAAAACATTCAGTACTTC
TRBJ2-7,once,.,TRBV4-1,CASSQVPLETETRYF,TGCGCCAGCAGCCAAGTCCCCTTAGAGACAGAGACCCGGTACTTC
TRBJ2-7,.,.,TRBV20-1,CSAGETYEQYF,TGCAGTGCTGGAGAGACCTACGAGCAGTACTTC
TRBJ2-5,.,TRBD1,TRBV5-1,CASSNRDRGQETQYF,TGCGCCAGCAGCAACCGGGACAGGGGGCAGGAGACCCAGTACTTC
TRBJ2-7,few,TRBD1,TRBV12-5,CASGRQTGVGNEQYF,TGTGCTAGTGGTCGTCAGACAGGGGTAGGGAACGAGCAGTACTTC
TRBJ2-1,.,.,TRBV6-6,CASSYSRVNEQFF,TGTGCCAGCAGTTACTCGAGGGTGAATGAGCAGTTCTTC
TRBJ1-1,.,.,TRBV6-6,CASRERGAVTEAFF,TGTGCCAGCAGGGAAAGGGGCGCGGTCACTGAAGCTTTCTTT
TRBJ2-6,.,.,TRBV4-3,CASSQEISGANVLTF,TGCGCCAGCAGCCAAGAAATCTCTGGGGCCAACGTCCTGACTTTC
TRBJ2-1,many,.,TRBV6-5,CASSYGRPIYNEQFF,TGTGCCAGCAGTTATGGACGACCTATCTACAATGAGCAGTTCTTC